One TCR beta chain is described in this entry. This entry comes from a study of T-cell reconstitution after alpha-beta-depleted transplantation in children. V dropped 5 bases and J dropped 7; count of bases not matched to a gene: 7. The germline CDR1 and CDR2 sequences are SGHTA and FQGNSA. The CDR3 has 15 amino acids. Unique molecular identifiers were built into the TCRbeta library. TCRdb re-called the PCR reads with MiXCR, one entry per CDR3 protein. Counted here are hundreds of thousands of distinct CDR3 sequences, roughly 17% occurring once; the ten biggest clones make up around 0.96%. The starting material was PBMCs from the stem cell graft donor, obtained from the stem cell graft. This rearrangement joins TRBV7-2 to TRBJ2-1; 11 bases agree with TRBD1. The origin of this receptor is a human donor who donated a stem cell graft to a child with acute myeloid leukemia. The CDR3 DNA follows: TGTGCCAGCAGCCCGCGGGGACAGGGGGGGAATGAGCAGTTCTTC. Translated, it gives CASSPRGQGGNEQFF.